This T cell receptor (beta chain) was identified during a study of blood T cell repertoires in COVID-19. Overall study: From T cells, B-cell-depleted T cells, or PBMCs came the material, which was cDNA or gDNA.

The repertoire was sequenced with immunoSEQ multiplex PCR; TCRdb's copy has only in-frame clones and lacks some. Among about 430,000 clones, approximately 90% were seen once, and the ten largest hold approximately 1.5%. This clone was seen only once. Participants came from fewer than 25 US areas, aged about 18 to 100 years. Material: PBMCs or T cells enriched from blood (not recorded which). This receptor was taken from a woman between 18 and 29 years old who had been exposed to COVID-19.

CDR3 bases: TGTGCCAGCAGTTTATCAAGGTTTCGGACAGGTCTCAACACTGAAGCTTTCTTT. It translates to CASSLSRFRTGLNTEAFF. The chain employs TRBV28 and TRBJ1-1; 7 positions agree with TRBD1. V was clipped by 1 base and J by 2 bases; unmatched bases: 13. The CDR3 contains 18 residues. CDR1 is MDHEN, CDR2 SYDVKM, per germline.